This T cell receptor (beta chain) was sequenced during a study of lymphopenia after photon versus proton radiotherapy. Regarding the study as a whole: Authors raise, but do not show, better survival with proton therapy. Post-nadir diversity loss with photons came from oligoclonal expansion, particularly CD8+ Temra cells. A bigger post-nadir fall in TCR diversity correlated inversely with survival time in deceased patients.

Germline CDR1 is ENHRY and CDR2 is SYGVKD. The CDR3 length is 15 residues. Trimming cost V 10 bases and J 0 bases; bases outside gene matches: 8. Data came from immunoSEQ multiplex PCR; TCRdb stores just in-frame clones and leaves some out. This table holds 50,000 to 70,000 clones, roughly 90% found once. This clone was observed a few times. Its target is unknown. The clonotype comes from a man older than 75 with esophageal cancer. The rearrangement uses TRBV10-3 and TRBJ2-7, with TRBD2 matching over 11 bases. The sample here was peripheral blood, taken from a patient treated with proton-based radiotherapy. The CDR3 protein is CATKVTSGNSYEQYF. Written as DNA, the CDR3 is TGTGCCACCAAAGTGACTAGCGGGAACTCCTACGAGCAGTACTTC.